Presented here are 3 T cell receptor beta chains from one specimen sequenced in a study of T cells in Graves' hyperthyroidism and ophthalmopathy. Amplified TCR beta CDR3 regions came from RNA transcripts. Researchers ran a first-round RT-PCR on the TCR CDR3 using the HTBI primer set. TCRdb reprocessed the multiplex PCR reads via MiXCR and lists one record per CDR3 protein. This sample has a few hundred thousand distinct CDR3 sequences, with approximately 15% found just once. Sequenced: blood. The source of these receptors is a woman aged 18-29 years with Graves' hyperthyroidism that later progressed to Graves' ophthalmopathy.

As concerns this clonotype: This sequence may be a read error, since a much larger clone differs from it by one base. The CDR3: CASSSAEGEEWTDTQYF. The CDR3 DNA is TGTGCCAGCAGCTCGGCCGAGGGGGAGGAGTGGACAGATACGCAGTATTTT. This sequence joins TRBV7-9 and TRBJ2-3; either TRBD1 or TRBD2 may fit D (6 bases each). Per the germline V gene, CDR1 is SEHNR and CDR2 is FQNEAQ (reference sequence). Trimming shortened V by 4 bases and J by 3 bases, and 20 bases separated the two germline ends. The CDR3 totals 17 residues.

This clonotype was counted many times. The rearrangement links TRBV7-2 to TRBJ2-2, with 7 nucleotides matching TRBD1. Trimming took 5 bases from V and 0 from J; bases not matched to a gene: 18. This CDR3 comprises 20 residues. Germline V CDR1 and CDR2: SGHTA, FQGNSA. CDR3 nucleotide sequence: TGTGCCAGCAGCCCTTTTATGGGCCTCTTAGGGGGCTCGAACACCGGGGAGCTGTTTTTT. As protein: CASSPFMGLLGGSNTGELFF. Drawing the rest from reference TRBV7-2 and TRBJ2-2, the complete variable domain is GAGVSQSPSNKVTEKGKDVELRCDPISGHTALYWYRQSLGQGLEFLIYFQGNSAPDKSGLPSDRFSAERTGGSVSTLTIQRTQQEDSAVYLCASSPFMGLLGGSNTGELFFGEGSRLTVL.

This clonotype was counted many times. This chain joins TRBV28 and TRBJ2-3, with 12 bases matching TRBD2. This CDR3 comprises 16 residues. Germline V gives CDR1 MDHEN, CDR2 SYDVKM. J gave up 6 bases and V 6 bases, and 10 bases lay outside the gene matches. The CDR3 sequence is CASSQSSGRARDTQYF. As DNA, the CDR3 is TGTGCCAGCAGCCAGTCTAGCGGGAGGGCCCGTGATACGCAGTATTTT. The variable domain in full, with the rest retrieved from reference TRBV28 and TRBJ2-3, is DVKVTQSSRYLVKRTGEKVFLECVQDMDHENMFWYRQDPGLGLRLIYFSYDVKMKEKGDIPEGYSVSREKKERFSLILESASTNQTSMYLCASSQSSGRARDTQYFGPGTRLTVL.